This entry is about one T cell receptor beta chain. This sample stems from a study of blood T cells in healthy people across ages. With a J-beta primer mix and a sample-barcoded 5' primer, a second PCR ran about 6 to 11 cycles. Every molecule of cDNA carried a tag from a template-switch adaptor with 12 random nucleotides. Each CDR3 protein gets one entry after TCRdb re-called the 5' RACE reads with MiXCR. This sample has approximately 900,000 distinct CDR3 sequences, with approximately 32% found just once. These records were also assigned to another study, of T cells of mothers and their children. That study adds: Second-PCR amplification with M1S added sample barcodes and 2-4 random nucleotides. From each mother came over 9.5 million TCR beta CDR3 reads, and from each child came 3 million to 3.5 million.

Material: blood. This clonotype was sampled from a woman between 40 and 50 years old in good health.

This chain's CDR3 is CSAERWDRDVHGYTF. As DNA, the CDR3 is TGCAGTGCGGAGAGGTGGGACAGGGACGTTCATGGCTACACCTTC. The V call is TRBV20-1, the J call TRBJ1-2; 9 bases map to TRBD1. Germline assignment: CDR1 DFQATT and CDR2 SNEGSKA (reference sequence). Unmatched junction bases numbered 14, after V lost 6 bases and J lost 6 bases. The CDR3 sequence is 15 residues long.